Listed here are 7 T cell receptor beta chains from one sample, sequenced in a study of T cell responses to AZD1222 COVID-19 vaccine. TCRdb keeps only in-frame clones here, not all; method: immunoSEQ multiplex PCR. The sample lists about 110,000 clones, roughly 88% occurring once. The sequences come from peripheral blood, collected on day 0 of AZD1222 vaccination. These TCRs come from an adult in good health.

The rearrangement uses TRBV10-1 and TRBJ2-3, with TRBD1 as a possible D gene (6 bases). The CDR3 loop spans 15 amino acids. The V end was cut by 4 bases, the J end by 2 bases, with 13 bases between. Germline CDR1 WNHNN, CDR2 SYGVQD (reference sequence). In nucleotides, the CDR3 is TGCGCCAGCAGTGGATACAGGGAGAACACAGATACGCAGTATTTT. Translating gives CASSGYRENTDTQYF.

This clone has only one observation. This chain joins TRBV6-1 and TRBJ2-4; D is unresolved. Trimming took off 1 base at V and 6 bases at J, with 4 bases between the two ends. The CDR3 loop spans 12 amino acids. Germline V gene data show CDR1 as MNHNS and CDR2 as SASEGT. The CDR3 DNA reads as TGTGCCAGCAGTGAAGGGCTAAACATTCAGTACTTC. Its translation: CASSEGLNIQYF.

The chain is built from TRBV14 and TRBJ2-7, with TRBD1 matching 9 bases. Germline V gene sequence: CDR1 SGHDN, CDR2 FVKESK. The CDR3 runs 14 residues. V shed 4 bases and J 4 bases; nucleotides not matched to a gene: 5. This CDR3 reads CASSRDRVSYEQYF. The CDR3 region has the DNA TGTGCCAGCAGCCGGGACAGGGTCTCTTACGAGCAGTACTTC.

The gene calls are TRBV6-4 and TRBJ2-1; D unclear. CDR1 MRHNA and CDR2 SNTAGT come from the germline V gene. The ends were cut back, 4 bases at V and 7 bases at J, with 11 bases in the middle. The CDR3 is 13 residues long. The CDR3 bases are TGTGCCAGCAGTGTCTTTGCGGCTAATGAGCAGTTCTTC. Translated: CASSVFAANEQFF.

This clone was seen a single time. J is TRBJ2-7 and V is TRBV7-6; tentatively, D is TRBD1 (6 bases). Deletions cut 5 bases from V and 2 bases from J, with 13 bases between. This CDR3 contains 14 residues. From germline, CDR1 is SGHVS and CDR2 FNYEAQ. This CDR3 is CASSGRDKPYEQYF. CDR3 coding DNA: TGTGCCAGCAGCGGCCGGGACAAACCCTACGAGCAGTACTTC.

This chain connects TRBV6-2 or TRBV6-3 to TRBJ2-5; tentatively, D is TRBD2 (5 bases). This CDR3 has 14 residues. Trimming removed 4 bases at V and 4 bases at J, with 13 bases between. Germline lookup yields CDR1 MNHEY and CDR2 SVGEGT. Written as DNA, the CDR3 is TGTGCCAGCAGTTCCGGACTCCTCGGAGAGACCCAGTACTTC. Amino acids: CASSSGLLGETQYF.

J is TRBJ1-1 and V is TRBV7-2, with 11 bases aligning to TRBD1. This CDR3 is 16 amino acids long. Germline V gene data show CDR1 as SGHTA and CDR2 as FQGNSA. Germline trimming cut 2 bases from V and 3 bases from J; bases unmatched to any gene: 5. CDR3 coding DNA: TGTGCCAGCAGCTTAAAAGGGGACAGGGGGGACACTGAAGCTTTCTTT. Encoded protein: CASSLKGDRGDTEAFF.